This TCR beta chain is drawn from a study of blood T cell repertoires in COVID-19. Study overall: The samples span acute and convalescent COVID-19 from the United States, Italy and Spain. Sources were T cells, B-cell-depleted T cells, or PBMCs; the material itself was cDNA or gDNA.

Per the authors' pipeline: Reference gene primer amplification gave nucleated cell count estimates. Here immunoSEQ multiplex PCR was the method, and the copy in TCRdb shows in-frame clones only, minus some. The DNA gave D and trimming, while V, J and clone size come from that table. The sample lists fewer than 300,000 clones, approximately 87% occurring once. V gave up 5 bases and J gave up 4 bases, with 14 bases separating them. Germline lookup yields CDR1 MNHEY and CDR2 SVGEGT. The CDR3 spans 15 residues. The TCR sequence derives from a woman aged 35 to 49 who had recovered from COVID-19. The V gene is TRBV6-2 or TRBV6-3, the J gene TRBJ2-2; TRBD1 might be the D (6 bases). The specimen sequenced was peripheral blood. The DNA of the CDR3 is TGTGCCAGCAGTACACCCGGACAGTTCACCGGGGAGCTGTTTTTT. Protein product: CASSTPGQFTGELFF.